This TCR beta chain is from a study of blood T cell repertoires in COVID-19. This CDR3 has 15 residues. Unmatched junction bases numbered 4, after V lost 5 bases and J lost 1 base. CDR1 MDHEN and CDR2 SYDVKM come from the germline V gene. Sequencing used immunoSEQ multiplex PCR; TCRdb keeps in-frame clones, though not all of them. The sample has about 190,000 clones, roughly nine tenths seen once. V and J are TRBV28 and TRBJ2-3; 9 nucleotides align to TRBD2. The material sequenced was peripheral blood. This clonotype originated in a man in his thirties or forties with acute or convalescent COVID-19. CDR3 sequence reads: CASSDLAGRTDTQYF. DNA for the CDR3: TGTGCCAGCAGTGATCTAGCGGGGCGCACAGATACGCAGTATTTT.